Given below is one T cell receptor (beta chain) in context. This sample was included in a study of blood T cell repertoires in COVID-19. The wider study: Samples came from the United States, Italy and Spain, spanning acute and convalescent COVID-19.

Original data processing: Reference gene primer amplification gave nucleated cell count estimates. Repertoires were generated with immunoSEQ multiplex PCR, while TCRdb's copy carries only in-frame clones and drops some. V and J calls and clone size are those listed in that table; D and trimming were worked out from the DNA. Here the sample spans around 180,000 clones, about 85% being singletons. The sequence derives from a woman aged 25-40 years with active or convalescent COVID-19. Sequencing was carried out using peripheral blood.

The CDR3 loop is CASSRGGSTDTQYF. The CDR3 DNA sequence: TGTGCCAGCAGCCGAGGGGGCAGCACAGATACGCAGTATTTT. V and J are TRBV7-8 and TRBJ2-3, with 7 bases matching TRBD1. Trimming took 5 bases from V and 0 from J; bases not matched to a gene: 2. The CDR3 totals 14 residues. Germline-derived CDR1 and CDR2 are SGHVS and FQNEAQ.